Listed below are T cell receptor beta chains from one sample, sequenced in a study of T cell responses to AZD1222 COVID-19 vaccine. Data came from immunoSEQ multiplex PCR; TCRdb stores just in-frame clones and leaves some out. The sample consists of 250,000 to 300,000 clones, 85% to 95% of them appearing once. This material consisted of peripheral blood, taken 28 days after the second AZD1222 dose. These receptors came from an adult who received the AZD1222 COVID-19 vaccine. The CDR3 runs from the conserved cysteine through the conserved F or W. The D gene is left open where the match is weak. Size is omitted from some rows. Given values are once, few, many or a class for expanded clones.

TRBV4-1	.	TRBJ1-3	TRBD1	CASSRIGQGARRNTIYF	TGCGCCAGCAGTCGCATAGGACAGGGGGCTAGGAGAAACACCATATATTTT
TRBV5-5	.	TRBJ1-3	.	CASSPRQHSGNTIYF	TGTGCCAGCAGCCCAAGACAGCACTCTGGAAACACCATATATTTT
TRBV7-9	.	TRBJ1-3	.	CASSWTAGNTIYF	TGTGCCAGCAGCTGGACCGCGGGAAACACCATATATTTT
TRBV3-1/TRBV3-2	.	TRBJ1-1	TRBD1	CASSQAHRGSTSEAFF	TGTGCCAGCAGCCAAGCCCACAGGGGGAGTACGTCTGAAGCTTTCTTT
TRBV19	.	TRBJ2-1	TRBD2	CASSKGSGTSPYEQFF	TGTGCCAGTAGTAAAGGGTCCGGGACTAGTCCCTATGAGCAGTTCTTC
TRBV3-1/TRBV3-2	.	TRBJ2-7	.	CASFPGHRTYEQYF	TGTGCCAGCTTCCCGGGACACAGAACTTACGAGCAGTACTTC
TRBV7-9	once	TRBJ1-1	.	CASSLGGITEAFF	TGTGCCAGCAGCCTTGGAGGGATCACTGAAGCTTTCTTT
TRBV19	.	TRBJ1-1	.	CASSINGDTEAFF	TGTGCCAGTAGTATAAACGGAGACACTGAAGCTTTCTTT
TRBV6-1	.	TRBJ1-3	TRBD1	CASSLTGGRDTIYF	TGTGCCAGCAGCTTAACAGGGGGCAGGGACACCATATATTTT
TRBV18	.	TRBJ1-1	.	CASLSGQSNTEAFF	TGTGCCAGCCTTAGTGGACAGTCGAACACTGAAGCTTTCTTT
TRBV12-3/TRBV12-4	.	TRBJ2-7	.	CASSLGPIYEQYF	TGTGCCAGCAGTTTGGGACCCATCTACGAGCAGTACTTC
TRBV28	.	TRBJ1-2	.	CASQPGRTYGYTF	TGTGCCAGCCAGCCGGGCCGGACCTATGGCTACACCTTC
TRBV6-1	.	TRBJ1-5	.	CASSSSAGGNQPQHF	TGTGCCAGCAGTAGCTCAGCGGGAGGTAATCAGCCCCAGCATTTT
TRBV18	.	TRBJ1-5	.	CASSPPQVNQPQHF	TGTGCCAGCTCACCGCCCCAGGTCAATCAGCCCCAGCATTTT
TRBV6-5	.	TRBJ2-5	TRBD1	CASQGAETQYF	TGTGCTTCGCAGGGGGCAGAGACCCAGTACTTC
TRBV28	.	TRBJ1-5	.	CASSKVGGQPQHF	TGTGCCAGCAGTAAGGTGGGGGGTCAGCCCCAGCATTTT